This T cell receptor beta chain was identified in a study of blood T cell repertoires in COVID-19. Overall study context: Samples taken during acute and convalescent COVID-19 were collected in the United States, Italy and Spain. Sample material is recorded as cDNA or gDNA derived from T cells, B-cell-depleted T cells, or PBMCs.

Germline loops: CDR1 SGHDT, CDR2 YYEEEE. The length of the CDR3 is 15 residues. Trimming took 2 bases from V and 4 from J; bases not matched to a gene: 5. Original processing methods: Reference gene primer amplification in the assay estimated nucleated cell counts. TCRdb keeps only in-frame clones here, not all; method: immunoSEQ multiplex PCR. Clone size and V and J calls were adopted from that table, with D and trimming inferred from the DNA. The sample lists some 460,000 clones; around nine tenths were seen once. This receptor was taken from a woman aged 25 to 39 with acute or convalescent COVID-19. Material: peripheral blood. The V call is TRBV5-6, the J call TRBJ1-1; TRBD1 matches at 10 bases. The CDR3, as DNA: TGTGCCAGCAGCTTCGGGACAGGGGTGGGCACTGAAGCTTTCTTT. This codes for CASSFGTGVGTEAFF.